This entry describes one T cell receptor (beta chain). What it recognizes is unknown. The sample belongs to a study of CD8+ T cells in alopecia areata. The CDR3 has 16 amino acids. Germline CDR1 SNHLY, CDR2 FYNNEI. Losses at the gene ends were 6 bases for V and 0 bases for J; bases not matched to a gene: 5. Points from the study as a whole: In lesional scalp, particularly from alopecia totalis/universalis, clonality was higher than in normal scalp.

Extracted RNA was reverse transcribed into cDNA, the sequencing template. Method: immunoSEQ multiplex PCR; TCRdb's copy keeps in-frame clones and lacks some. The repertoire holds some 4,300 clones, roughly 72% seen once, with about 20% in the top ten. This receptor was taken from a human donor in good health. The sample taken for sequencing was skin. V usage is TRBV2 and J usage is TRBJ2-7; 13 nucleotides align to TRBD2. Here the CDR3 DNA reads TGTGCCAGCAGGACTCGGACTAGCGGGAGCTCCTACGAGCAGTACTTC. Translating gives CASRTRTSGSSYEQYF. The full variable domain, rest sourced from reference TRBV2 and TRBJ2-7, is EPEVTQTPSHQVTQMGQEVILRCVPISNHLYFYWYRQILGQKVEFLVSFYNNEISEKSEIFDDQFSVERPDGSNFTLKIRSTKLEDSAMYFCASRTRTSGSSYEQYFGPGTRLTVT.